The 5 T cell receptor beta chains below all came from one sample that was sequenced in a study of T cell responses to AZD1222 COVID-19 vaccine. Generated by immunoSEQ multiplex PCR, the TCRdb table keeps only in-frame clones and is missing some. This repertoire shows tens of thousands of clones, 75% to 90% found once; its top ten account for over 2%. The specimen comprised peripheral blood, sampled on day 0 of AZD1222 vaccination. The source of these receptors is an adult in good health.

The chain's CDR3 is CATNRDFNAQETQYF. CDR3 DNA sequence: TGTGCCACCAATCGGGATTTCAACGCCCAAGAGACCCAGTACTTC. J is TRBJ2-5 and V is TRBV6-5; D is perhaps TRBD2 (5 bases). The CDR3 loop spans 15 amino acids. From germline, CDR1 is MNHEY and CDR2 SVGAGI. Trimming stripped 10 bases from V and 1 base from J, with 19 bases between.

The chain uses TRBV19 and TRBJ2-1; TRBD1 or TRBD2 may be the D gene (5 bases each). The V end was cut by 9 bases, the J end by 7 bases, with 22 bases between. The CDR3 spans 15 residues. Germline V gene lookup returns CDR1 LNHDA and CDR2 SQIVND (reference sequence). In nucleotides, the CDR3 is TGTGCCAGCGAGGGTCGGGGCAAATCGAGGAATGAGCAGTTCTTC. Encoded protein: CASEGRGKSRNEQFF.

The chain couples TRBV4-2 to TRBJ2-2; unclear D gene. There are 17 residues in the CDR3. V dropped 5 bases and J dropped 3 bases, with 19 bases sitting between them. In germline, CDR1 is LGHNA, CDR2 YNFKEQ. CDR3 sequence reads: CASSMGTSLGDTGELFF. DNA of the CDR3: TGTGCCAGCAGCATGGGAACGTCACTCGGCGACACCGGGGAGCTGTTTTTT.

V gene TRBV28 combines with J gene TRBJ2-5; 7 bases fit TRBD2. J was trimmed by 0 bases and V by 10 bases; bases with no gene match: 8. The CDR3 runs to 14 residues. Germline values: CDR1 MDHEN, CDR2 SYDVKM. CDR3: CATAPGGHQETQYF. Here the CDR3 DNA reads TGTGCCACCGCCCCGGGGGGACACCAAGAGACCCAGTACTTC. The full variable domain, in which reference TRBV28 and TRBJ2-5 provide the parts outside the CDR3, is DVKVTQSSRYLVKRTGEKVFLECVQDMDHENMFWYRQDPGLGLRLIYFSYDVKMKEKGDIPEGYSVSREKKERFSLILESASTNQTSMYLCATAPGGHQETQYFGPGTRLLVL.

J is TRBJ1-6 and V is TRBV10-3; D remains ambiguous. The CDR3 is made up of 13 amino acids. V was pared by 0 bases and J by 8 bases, with 5 bases between. Germline V gene lookup returns CDR1 ENHRY and CDR2 SYGVKD. The CDR3 loop is CAISESRDSPLHF. The CDR3 DNA sequence: TGTGCCATCAGTGAGTCGAGGGATTCACCCCTCCACTTT.